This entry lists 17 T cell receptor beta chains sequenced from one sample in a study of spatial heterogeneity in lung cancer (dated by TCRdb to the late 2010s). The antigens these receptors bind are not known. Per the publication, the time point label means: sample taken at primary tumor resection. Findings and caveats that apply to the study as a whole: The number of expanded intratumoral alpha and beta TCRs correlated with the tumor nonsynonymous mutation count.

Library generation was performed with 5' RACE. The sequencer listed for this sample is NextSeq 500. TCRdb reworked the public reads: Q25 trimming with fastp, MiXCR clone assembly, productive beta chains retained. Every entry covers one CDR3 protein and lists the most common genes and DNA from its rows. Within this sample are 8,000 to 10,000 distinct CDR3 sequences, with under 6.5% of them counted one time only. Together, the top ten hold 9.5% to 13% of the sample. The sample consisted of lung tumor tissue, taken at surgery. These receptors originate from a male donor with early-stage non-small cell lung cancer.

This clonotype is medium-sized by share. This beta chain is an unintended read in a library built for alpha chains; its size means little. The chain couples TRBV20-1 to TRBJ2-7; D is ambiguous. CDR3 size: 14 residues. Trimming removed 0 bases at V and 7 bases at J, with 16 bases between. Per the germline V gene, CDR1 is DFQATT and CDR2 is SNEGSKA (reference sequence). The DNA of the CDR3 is TGCAGTGCTAGAGACCCGAAGGGTTGGGGAGAGCAGTACTTC. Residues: CSARDPKGWGEQYF.

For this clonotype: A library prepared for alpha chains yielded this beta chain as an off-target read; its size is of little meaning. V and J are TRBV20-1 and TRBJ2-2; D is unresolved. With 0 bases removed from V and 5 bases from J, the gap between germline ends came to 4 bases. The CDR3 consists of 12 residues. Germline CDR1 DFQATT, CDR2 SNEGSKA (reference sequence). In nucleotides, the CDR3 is TGCAGTGCTAGAGACGGGACCGGGGAGCTGTTTTTT. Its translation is CSARDGTGELFF.

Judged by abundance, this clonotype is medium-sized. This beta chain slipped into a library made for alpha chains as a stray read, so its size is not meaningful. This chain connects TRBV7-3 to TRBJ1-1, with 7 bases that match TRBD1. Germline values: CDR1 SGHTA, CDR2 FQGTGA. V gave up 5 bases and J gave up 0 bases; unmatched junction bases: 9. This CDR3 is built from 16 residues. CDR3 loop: CASSPQGQQLNTEAFF. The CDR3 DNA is TGTGCCAGCAGCCCCCAGGGACAGCAATTGAACACTGAAGCTTTCTTT.

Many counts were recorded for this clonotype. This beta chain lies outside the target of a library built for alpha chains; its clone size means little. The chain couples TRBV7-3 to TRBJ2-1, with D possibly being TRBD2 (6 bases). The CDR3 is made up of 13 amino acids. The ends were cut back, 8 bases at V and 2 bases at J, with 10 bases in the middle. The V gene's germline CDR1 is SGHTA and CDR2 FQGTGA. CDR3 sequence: CASGGKAYNEQFF. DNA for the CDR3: TGTGCCAGCGGCGGGAAGGCCTACAATGAGCAGTTCTTC. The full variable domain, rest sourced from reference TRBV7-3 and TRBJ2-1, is GAGVSQTPSNKVTEKGKYVELRCDPISGHTALYWYRQSLGQGPEFLIYFQGTGAADDSGLPNDRFFAVRPEGSVSTLKIQRTERGDSAVYLCASGGKAYNEQFFGPGTRLTVL.

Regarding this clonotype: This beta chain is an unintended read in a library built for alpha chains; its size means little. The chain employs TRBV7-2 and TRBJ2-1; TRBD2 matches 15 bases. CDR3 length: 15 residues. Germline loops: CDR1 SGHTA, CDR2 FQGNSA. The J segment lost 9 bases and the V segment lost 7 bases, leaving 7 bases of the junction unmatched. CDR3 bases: TGTGCCAGCACCATAGGACTAGCGGGGGGGCGTGAGCAGTTCTTC. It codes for CASTIGLAGGREQFF. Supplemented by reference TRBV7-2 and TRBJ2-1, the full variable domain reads GAGVSQSPSNKVTEKGKDVELRCDPISGHTALYWYRQSLGQGLEFLIYFQGNSAPDKSGLPSDRFSAERTGGSVSTLTIQRTQQEDSAVYLCASTIGLAGGREQFFGPGTRLTVL.

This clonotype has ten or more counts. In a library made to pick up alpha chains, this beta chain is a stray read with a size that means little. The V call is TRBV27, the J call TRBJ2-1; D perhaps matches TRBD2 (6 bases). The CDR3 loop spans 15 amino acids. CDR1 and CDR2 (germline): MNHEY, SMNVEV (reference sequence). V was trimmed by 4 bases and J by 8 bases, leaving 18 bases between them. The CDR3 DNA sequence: TGTGCCAGCAGTTATACCGGGAGTGGGATGTATGAGCAGTTCTTC. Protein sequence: CASSYTGSGMYEQFF.

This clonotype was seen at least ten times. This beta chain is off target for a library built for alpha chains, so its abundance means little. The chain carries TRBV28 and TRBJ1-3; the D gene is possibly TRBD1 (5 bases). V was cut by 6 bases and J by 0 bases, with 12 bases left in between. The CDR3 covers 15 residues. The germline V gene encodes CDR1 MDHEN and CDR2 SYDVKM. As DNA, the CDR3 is TGTGCCAGCAGACTGGGACGGAGCTCTGGAAACACCATATATTTT. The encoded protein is CASRLGRSSGNTIYF.

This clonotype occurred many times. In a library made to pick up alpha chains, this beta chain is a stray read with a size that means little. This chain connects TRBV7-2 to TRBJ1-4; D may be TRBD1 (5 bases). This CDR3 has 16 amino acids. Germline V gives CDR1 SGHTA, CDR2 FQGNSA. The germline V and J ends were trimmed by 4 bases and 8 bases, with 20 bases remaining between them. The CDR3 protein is CASSSGNRDSDEKLFF. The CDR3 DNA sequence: TGTGCCAGCAGCTCCGGGAACCGGGACTCGGACGAAAAACTGTTTTTT. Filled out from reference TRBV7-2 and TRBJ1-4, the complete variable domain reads GAGVSQSPSNKVTEKGKDVELRCDPISGHTALYWYRQSLGQGLEFLIYFQGNSAPDKSGLPSDRFSAERTGGSVSTLTIQRTQQEDSAVYLCASSSGNRDSDEKLFFGSGTQLSVL.

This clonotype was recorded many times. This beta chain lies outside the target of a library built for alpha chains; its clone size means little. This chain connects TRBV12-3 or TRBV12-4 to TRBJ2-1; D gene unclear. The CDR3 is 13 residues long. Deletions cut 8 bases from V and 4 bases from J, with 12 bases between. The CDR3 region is CASRMEPYNEQFF. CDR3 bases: TGTGCCAGCCGCATGGAACCTTACAATGAGCAGTTCTTC.

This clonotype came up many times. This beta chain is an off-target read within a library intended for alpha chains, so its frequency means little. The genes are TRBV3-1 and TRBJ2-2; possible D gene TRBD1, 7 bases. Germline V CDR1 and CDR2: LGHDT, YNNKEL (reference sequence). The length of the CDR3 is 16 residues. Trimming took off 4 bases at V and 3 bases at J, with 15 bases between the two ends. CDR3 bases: TGTGCCAGCAGCCCTTGGAGGGGGCAGGACACCGGGGAGCTGTTTTTT. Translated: CASSPWRGQDTGELFF.

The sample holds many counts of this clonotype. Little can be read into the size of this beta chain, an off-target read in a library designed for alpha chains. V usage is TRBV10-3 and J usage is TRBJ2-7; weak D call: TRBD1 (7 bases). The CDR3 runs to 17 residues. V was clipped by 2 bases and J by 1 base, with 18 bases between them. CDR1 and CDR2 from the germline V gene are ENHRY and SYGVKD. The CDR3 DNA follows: TGTGCCATCAGTGAGGCAGGGGGGACGACAGGATCCTACGAGCAGTACTTC. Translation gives CAISEAGGTTGSYEQYF.

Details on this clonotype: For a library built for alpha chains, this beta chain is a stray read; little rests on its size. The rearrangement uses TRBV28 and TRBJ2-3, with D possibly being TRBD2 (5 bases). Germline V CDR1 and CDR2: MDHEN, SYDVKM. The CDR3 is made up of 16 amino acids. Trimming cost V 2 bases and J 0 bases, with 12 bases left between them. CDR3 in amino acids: CASSLAGDYSTDTQYF. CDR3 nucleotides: TGTGCCAGCAGTTTAGCCGGCGACTACAGCACAGATACGCAGTATTTT.

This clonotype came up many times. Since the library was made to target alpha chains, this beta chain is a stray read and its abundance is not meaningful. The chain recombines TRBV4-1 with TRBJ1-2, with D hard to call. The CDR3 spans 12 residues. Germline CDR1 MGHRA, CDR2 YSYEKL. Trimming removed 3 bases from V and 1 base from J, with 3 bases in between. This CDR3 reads CASSQGNYGYTF. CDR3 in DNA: TGCGCCAGCAGCCAGGGTAACTATGGCTACACCTTC.

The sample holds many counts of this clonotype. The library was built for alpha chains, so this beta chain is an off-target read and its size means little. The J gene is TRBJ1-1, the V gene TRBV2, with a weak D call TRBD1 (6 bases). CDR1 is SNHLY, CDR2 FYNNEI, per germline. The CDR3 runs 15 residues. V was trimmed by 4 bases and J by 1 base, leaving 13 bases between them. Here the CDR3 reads CASSVNRVRNTEAFF. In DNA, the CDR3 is TGTGCCAGCAGTGTAAACAGGGTAAGGAACACTGAAGCTTTCTTT.

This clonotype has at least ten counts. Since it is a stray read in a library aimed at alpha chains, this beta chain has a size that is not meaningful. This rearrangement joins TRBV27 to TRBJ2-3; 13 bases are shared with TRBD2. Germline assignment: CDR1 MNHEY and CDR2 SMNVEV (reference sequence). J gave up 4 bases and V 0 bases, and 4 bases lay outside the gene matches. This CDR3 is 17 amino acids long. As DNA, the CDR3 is TGTGCCAGCAGTTTATCCCAACTAGCGGGAGGGTCAGATACGCAGTATTTT. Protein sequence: CASSLSQLAGGSDTQYF.

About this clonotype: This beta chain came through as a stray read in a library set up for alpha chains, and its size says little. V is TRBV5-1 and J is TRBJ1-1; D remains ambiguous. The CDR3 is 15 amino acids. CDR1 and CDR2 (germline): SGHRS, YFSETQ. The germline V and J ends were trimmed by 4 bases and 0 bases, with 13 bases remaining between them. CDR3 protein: CASSLESNLNTEAFF. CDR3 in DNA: TGCGCCAGCAGCCTCGAGAGTAACCTGAACACTGAAGCTTTCTTT.

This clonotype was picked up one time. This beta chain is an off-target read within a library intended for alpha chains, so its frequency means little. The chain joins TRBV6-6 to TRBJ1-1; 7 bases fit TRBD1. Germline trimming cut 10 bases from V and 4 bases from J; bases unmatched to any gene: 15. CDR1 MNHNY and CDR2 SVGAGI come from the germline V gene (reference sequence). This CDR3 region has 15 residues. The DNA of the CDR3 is TGTGCCACAGAGGGGGCAGAGGGGCGCACCACTGAAGCTTTCTTT. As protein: CATEGAEGRTTEAFF.